The clone carrying this TCR beta chain came up a few times. This record belongs to a study of blood T cell repertoires in COVID-19. Background on the study: Italy, Spain and the United States were the sources of the convalescent and acute COVID-19 samples.

Original methodology: Amplification from reference gene primers served as the basis for estimated nucleated cell counts. Measured with immunoSEQ multiplex PCR; TCRdb has only the in-frame clones, and not every one. V and J calls and clone size are as listed in that table; D and trimming were resolved from the DNA. The data show roughly 100,000 clones, with around 76% seen just once and 15% to 20% held by the top ten. V was shortened by 2 bases and J by 7 bases, with 11 bases between the two germline ends. The CDR3 sequence is 13 residues long. CDR1 and CDR2 (germline): MNHEY, SVGAGI. Input material: peripheral blood. The receptor was derived from a woman in her 70s with acute or convalescent COVID-19. This chain uses TRBV6-5 with TRBJ1-1; possibly TRBD1 for D (5 bases). The CDR3 reads CASSYKGLGEAFF. The CDR3, as DNA: TGTGCCAGCAGTTACAAGGGACTCGGTGAAGCTTTCTTT.